Presented here are 2 T cell receptor beta chains from one specimen sequenced in a study of cytomegalovirus exposure and HLA in healthy donors. The PCR made use of 60 Vbeta and 13 Jbeta primers. Assay used: immunoSEQ multiplex PCR; TCRdb lists only in-frame clones, some missing. The sample holds 150,000 to 200,000 clones, almost 85% seen once. The sample comprised PBMCs. The receptors come from a boy aged 10-17 years in good health and CMV-seronegative.

DNA for the CDR3: TGTGCCAGCACCCCTTTCCAGTACAATGAGCAGTTCTTC. Translating it yields CASTPFQYNEQFF. V is TRBV2 and J is TRBJ2-1; D is unclear. Germline V gene data show CDR1 as SNHLY and CDR2 as FYNNEI. The length of the CDR3 is 13 residues. The ends were cut back, 7 bases at V and 4 bases at J, with 11 bases in the middle.

A few counts support this clone. This rearrangement joins TRBV5-1 to TRBJ1-1, with 11 bases identical to TRBD1. V trimming: 4 bases; J trimming: 0 bases; junction bases outside the gene matches: 11. From germline, CDR1 is SGHRS and CDR2 YFSETQ. The CDR3 runs 18 residues. The CDR3 region is CASSPGTGGSKMNTEAFF. CDR3 coding DNA: TGCGCCAGCAGCCCGGGGACAGGGGGAAGTAAAATGAACACTGAAGCTTTCTTT.